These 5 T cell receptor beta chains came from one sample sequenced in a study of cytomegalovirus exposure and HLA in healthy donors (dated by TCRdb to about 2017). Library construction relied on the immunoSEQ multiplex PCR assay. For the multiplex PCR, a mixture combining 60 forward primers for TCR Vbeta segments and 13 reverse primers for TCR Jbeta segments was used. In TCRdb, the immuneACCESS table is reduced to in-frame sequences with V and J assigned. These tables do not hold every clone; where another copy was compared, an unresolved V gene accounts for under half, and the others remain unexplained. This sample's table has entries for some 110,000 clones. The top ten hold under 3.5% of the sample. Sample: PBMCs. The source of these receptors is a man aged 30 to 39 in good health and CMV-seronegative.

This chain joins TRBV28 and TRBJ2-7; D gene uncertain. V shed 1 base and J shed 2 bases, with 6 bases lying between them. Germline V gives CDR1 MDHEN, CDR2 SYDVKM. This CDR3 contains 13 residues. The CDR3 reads CASSLSLTYEQYF. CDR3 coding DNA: TGTGCCAGCAGTTTATCCCTAACCTACGAGCAGTACTTC.

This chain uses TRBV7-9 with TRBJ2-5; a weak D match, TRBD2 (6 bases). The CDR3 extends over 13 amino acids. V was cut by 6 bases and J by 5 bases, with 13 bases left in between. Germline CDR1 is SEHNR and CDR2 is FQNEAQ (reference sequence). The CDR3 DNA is TGTGCCAGCAGTCCAATGGGGGGTGAGACCCAGTACTTC. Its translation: CASSPMGGETQYF.

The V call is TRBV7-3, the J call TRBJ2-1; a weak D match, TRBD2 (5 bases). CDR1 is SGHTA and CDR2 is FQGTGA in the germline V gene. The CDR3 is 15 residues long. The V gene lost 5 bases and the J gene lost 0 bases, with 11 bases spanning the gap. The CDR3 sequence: CASSPDAGSYNEQFF. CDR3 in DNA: TGTGCCAGCAGCCCAGACGCGGGCTCCTACAATGAGCAGTTCTTC.

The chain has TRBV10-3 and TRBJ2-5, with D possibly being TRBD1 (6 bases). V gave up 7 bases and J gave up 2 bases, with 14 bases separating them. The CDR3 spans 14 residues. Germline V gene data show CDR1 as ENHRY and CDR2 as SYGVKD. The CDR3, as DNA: TGTGCCATCAAGTCGGACAGTGAACAAGAGACCCAGTACTTC. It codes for CAIKSDSEQETQYF.

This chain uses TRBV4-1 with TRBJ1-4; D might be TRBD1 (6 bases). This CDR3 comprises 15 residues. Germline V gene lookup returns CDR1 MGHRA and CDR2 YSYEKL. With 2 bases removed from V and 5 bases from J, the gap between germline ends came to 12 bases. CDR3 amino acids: CASSQTQGENEKLFF. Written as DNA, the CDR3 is TGCGCCAGCAGCCAAACACAGGGAGAAAATGAAAAACTGTTTTTT.